This TCR delta chain was captured by sequencing in a study of γδ T cells in repeated Plasmodium falciparum infection. On the study more broadly: Malian children with intense seasonal malaria exposure were compared with matched Australian children. Samples were taken at baseline, before some infections, and 21 days after each. Study-wide results and limits: Many TCRgamma sequences overlapped between individuals in stable Vgamma9/Vdelta2+ repertoires.

V lost 9 bases and J 6 bases, leaving 23 bases between the germline ends. Germline CDR1 is TSWWSYY and CDR2 is QGS. This CDR3 is built from 15 residues. Gammadelta T cells were flow-sorted from PBMC into Vgamma9/Vdelta2+ and Vdelta2-negative populations for bulk analysis. TCRdb reanalysed the multiplex PCR reads via CATT. The table lists some 100,000 delta-chain clones, approximately 1.5% of them singletons. This clone was seen repeatedly, ten times or more. What it recognizes is unknown. The specimen was gamma-delta T cells from blood. This TCR was recovered from a pool of human donors (malaria-infected and uninfected, not separated). The chain uses TRDV1 and TRDJ1, with D possibly TRDD3 on 6 matching bases. The CDR3 nucleotides are TGTGCTCTATCGGGGATGTTGCACCGCCCTCATAAACTCATCTTT. Residues: CALSGMLHRPHKLIF.